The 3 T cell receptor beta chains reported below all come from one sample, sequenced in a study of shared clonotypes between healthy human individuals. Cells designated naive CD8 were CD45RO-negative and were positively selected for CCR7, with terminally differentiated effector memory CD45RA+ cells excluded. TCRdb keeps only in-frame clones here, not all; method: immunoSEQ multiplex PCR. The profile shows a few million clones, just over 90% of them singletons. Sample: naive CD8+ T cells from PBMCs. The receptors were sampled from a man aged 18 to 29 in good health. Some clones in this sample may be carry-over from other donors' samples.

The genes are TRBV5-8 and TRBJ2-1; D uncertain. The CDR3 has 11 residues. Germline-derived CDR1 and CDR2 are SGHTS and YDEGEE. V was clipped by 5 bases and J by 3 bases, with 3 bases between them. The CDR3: CASSFYNEQFF. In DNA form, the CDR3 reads TGTGCCAGCAGTTTCTACAATGAGCAGTTCTTC.

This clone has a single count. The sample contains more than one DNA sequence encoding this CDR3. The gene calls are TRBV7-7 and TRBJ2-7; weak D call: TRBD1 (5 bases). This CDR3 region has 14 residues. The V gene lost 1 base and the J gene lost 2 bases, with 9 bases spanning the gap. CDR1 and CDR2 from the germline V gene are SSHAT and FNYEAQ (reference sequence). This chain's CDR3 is CASSLGQGAYEQYF. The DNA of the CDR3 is TGTGCCAGCAGCTTAGGTCAAGGGGCCTACGAGCAGTACTTC.

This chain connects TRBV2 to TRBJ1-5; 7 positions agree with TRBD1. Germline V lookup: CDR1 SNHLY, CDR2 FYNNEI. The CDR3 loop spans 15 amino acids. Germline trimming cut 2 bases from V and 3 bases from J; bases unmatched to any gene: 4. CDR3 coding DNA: TGTGCCAGCAGTGAACAGGGGGTTCTCAATCAGCCCCAGCATTTT. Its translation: CASSEQGVLNQPQHF.